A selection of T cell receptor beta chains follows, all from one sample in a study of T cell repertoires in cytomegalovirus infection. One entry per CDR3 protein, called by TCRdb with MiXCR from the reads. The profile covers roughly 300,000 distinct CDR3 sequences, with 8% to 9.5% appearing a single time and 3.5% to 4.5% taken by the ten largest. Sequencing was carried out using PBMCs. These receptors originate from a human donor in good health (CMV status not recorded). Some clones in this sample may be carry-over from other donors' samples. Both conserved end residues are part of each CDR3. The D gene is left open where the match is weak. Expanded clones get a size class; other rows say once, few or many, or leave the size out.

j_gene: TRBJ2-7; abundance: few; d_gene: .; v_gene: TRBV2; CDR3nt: TGTGCCAGCAGTGAAGGGGGGAGAGGAGTTGGGTACGAGCAGTACTTC; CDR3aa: CASSEGGRGVGYEQYF
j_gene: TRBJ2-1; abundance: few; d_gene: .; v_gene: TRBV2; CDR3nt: TGTGCCAGCAGTGAAGGCCCGAGGATCCAGTTCTTC; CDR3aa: CASSEGPRIQFF
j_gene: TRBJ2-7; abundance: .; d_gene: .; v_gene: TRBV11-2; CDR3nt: TGTGCCAGCGGCTTAGCCTCCTACGAGCAGTACTTC; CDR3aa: CASGLASYEQYF
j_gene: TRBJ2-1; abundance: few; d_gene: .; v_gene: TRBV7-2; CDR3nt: TGTGCCAGCAGTCGGGAGAGCTCCTACAATGAGCAGTTCTTC; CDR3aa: CASSRESSYNEQFF
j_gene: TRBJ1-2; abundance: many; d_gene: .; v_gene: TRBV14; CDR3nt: TGTGCCAGCAGCCATCGGAACTCCGGGGACATTGGACTCTATGGCTACACCTTC; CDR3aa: CASSHRNSGDIGLYGYTF
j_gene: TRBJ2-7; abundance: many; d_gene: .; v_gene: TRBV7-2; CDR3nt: TGTGCCAGCAGCCGGGGTGTAGTCTCGGGAGCCTACGAGCAGTACTTC; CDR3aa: CASSRGVVSGAYEQYF
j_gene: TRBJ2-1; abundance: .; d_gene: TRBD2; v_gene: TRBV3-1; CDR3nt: TGTGCCAGCAGCCGGCGCCCAAGCGGGAGATTTTCCCAAAACTCCTACAATGAGCAGTTCTTC; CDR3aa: CASSRRPSGRFSQNSYNEQFF
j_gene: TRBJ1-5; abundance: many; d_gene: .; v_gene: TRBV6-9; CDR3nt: TGCCCCCTGGCCAGGAGGGTGGACAACAATCAGCCCCAGCATTTT; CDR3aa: CPLARRVDNNQPQHF
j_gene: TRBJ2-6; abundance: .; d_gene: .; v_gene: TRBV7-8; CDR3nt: TGTGCCAGCAGCCCACGCCTGACAGGCTTGAGCTCTGGGGCCAACGTCCTGACTTTC; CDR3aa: CASSPRLTGLSSGANVLTF
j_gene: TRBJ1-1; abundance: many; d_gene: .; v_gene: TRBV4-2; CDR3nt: TGTGCCAGCAGCCAAGAAGACAGACCTAACACTGAAGCTTTCTTT; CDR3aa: CASSQEDRPNTEAFF
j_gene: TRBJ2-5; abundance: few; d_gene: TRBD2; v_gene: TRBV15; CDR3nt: TGTGCCACCAGCAGAGAACTAGCGGGAGGGGAAGAGACCCAGTACTTC; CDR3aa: CATSRELAGGEETQYF
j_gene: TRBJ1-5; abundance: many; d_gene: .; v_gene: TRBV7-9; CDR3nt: TGTGCCAGCAGCCCCCCCAGTGGGCCCCAGCATTTT; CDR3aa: CASSPPSGPQHF
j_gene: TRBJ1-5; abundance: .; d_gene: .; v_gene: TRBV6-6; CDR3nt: TGTGCCAGCAGTTCTCGTACAGGGCACCGGCCCCAGCATTTT; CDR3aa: CASSSRTGHRPQHF
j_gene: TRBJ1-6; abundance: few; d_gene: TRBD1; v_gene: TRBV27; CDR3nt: TGTGCCAGCACCTTTGACAGGGATAACTCACCCCTCCACTTT; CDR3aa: CASTFDRDNSPLHF
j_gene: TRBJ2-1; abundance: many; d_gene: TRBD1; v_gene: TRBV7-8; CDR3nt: TGTGCCAGCAGCCACAGGGGCGCTGAGCAGTTCTTC; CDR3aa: CASSHRGAEQFF
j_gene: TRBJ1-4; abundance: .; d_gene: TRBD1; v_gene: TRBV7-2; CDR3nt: TGTGCCAGCAGCTTGACAGGGGCCCTTAATGAAAAACTGTTTTTT; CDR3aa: CASSLTGALNEKLFF
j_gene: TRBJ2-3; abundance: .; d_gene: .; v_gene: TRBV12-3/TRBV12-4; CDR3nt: TGTGCCAGCAGCCCCGGCGCCCCGGGGGATACGCAGTATTTT; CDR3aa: CASSPGAPGDTQYF
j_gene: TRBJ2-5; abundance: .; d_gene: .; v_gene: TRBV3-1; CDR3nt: TGTGCCAGCAGCCAAGATGTGACCCAGTACTTC; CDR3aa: CASSQDVTQYF
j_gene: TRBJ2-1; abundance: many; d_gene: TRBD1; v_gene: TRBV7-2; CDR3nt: TGTGCCAGCAGCTTGACAGGGGGCGCATTGAATGAGCAGTTCTTC; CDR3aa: CASSLTGGALNEQFF
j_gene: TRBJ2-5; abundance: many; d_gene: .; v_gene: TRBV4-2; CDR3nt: TGTGCCAGCAGCCAAACCACTGGGGCCGGTAGCAAAGAGACCCAGTACTTC; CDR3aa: CASSQTTGAGSKETQYF
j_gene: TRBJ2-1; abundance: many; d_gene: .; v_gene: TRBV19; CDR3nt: TGTGCCAGTAGTATAGTAGCCCGTAACAATGAGCAGTTCTTC; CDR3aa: CASSIVARNNEQFF
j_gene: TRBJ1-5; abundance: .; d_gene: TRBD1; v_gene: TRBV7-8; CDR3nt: TGTGCCAGCAGCGTCCGGGACAGGGTGACTGGTCAGCCCCAGCATTTT; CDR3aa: CASSVRDRVTGQPQHF
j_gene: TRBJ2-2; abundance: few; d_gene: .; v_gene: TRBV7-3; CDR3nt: TGTGCCAGCAGCCCAATAGGGACCGGGGAGCTGTTTTTT; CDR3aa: CASSPIGTGELFF
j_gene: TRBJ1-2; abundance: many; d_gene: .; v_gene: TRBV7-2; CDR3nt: TGTGCCAGCACCTTCAACTATGGCTACACCTTC; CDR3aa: CASTFNYGYTF
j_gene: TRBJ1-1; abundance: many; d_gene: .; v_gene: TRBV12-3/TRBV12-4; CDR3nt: TGTGCCAGCAGTTCCGGACCCGAGGCTTTCTTT; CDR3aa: CASSSGPEAFF
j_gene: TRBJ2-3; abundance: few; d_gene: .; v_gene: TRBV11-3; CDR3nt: TGTGCCAGCAGCTTAGCCCACCGGCCCACAGATACGCAGTATTTT; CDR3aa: CASSLAHRPTDTQYF
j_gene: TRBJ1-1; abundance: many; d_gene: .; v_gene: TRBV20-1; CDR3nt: TGCAGTGCTAGAGAAGGGGTCAGGGTAACTGAAGCTTTCTTT; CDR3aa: CSAREGVRVTEAFF
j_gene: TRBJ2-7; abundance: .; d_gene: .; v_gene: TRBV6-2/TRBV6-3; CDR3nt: TGTGCCAGCAGTTCTGGACTAGGGGGCCACGAGCAGTACTTC; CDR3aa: CASSSGLGGHEQYF
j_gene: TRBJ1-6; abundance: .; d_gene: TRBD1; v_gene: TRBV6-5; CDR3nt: TGTGCCAGCAGCTACAGGGGGAATAATTCACCCCTCCACTTT; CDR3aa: CASSYRGNNSPLHF
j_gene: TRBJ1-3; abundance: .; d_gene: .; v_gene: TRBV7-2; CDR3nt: TGTGCCAGCAGTCCCGGGGCATCAAGAAACACCATATATTTT; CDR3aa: CASSPGASRNTIYF
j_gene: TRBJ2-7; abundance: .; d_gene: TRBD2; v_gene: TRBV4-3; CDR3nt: TGCGCCAGCTCACCCCGGACTAGCGGGGGCTACGAGCAGTACTTC; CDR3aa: CASSPRTSGGYEQYF
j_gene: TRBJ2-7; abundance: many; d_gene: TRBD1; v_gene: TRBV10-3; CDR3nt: TGTGCCATCAGTGAGTCGACTCGGGGGCAGGGGGCGAATGAGCAGTACTTC; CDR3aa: CAISESTRGQGANEQYF
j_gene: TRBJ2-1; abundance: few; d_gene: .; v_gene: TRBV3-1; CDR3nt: TGTGCCAGCAGCCAAGATGGCATTTTCTCCTACAATGAGCAGTTCTTC; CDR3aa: CASSQDGIFSYNEQFF
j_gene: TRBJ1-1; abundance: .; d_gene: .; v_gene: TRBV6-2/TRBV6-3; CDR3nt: TGTGCCAGCACCCGTGGTCTGGGCACTGAAGCTTTCTTT; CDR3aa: CASTRGLGTEAFF
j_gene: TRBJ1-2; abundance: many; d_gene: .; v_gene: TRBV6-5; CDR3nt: TGTGCCGCTACCTCATGGGGCCTGGGGGGCTACACCTTC; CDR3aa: CAATSWGLGGYTF
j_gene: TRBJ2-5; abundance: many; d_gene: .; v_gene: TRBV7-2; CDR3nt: TGTGCCAGCAGCTTAGCCGGGACAAGAGAGACCCAGTACTTC; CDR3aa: CASSLAGTRETQYF
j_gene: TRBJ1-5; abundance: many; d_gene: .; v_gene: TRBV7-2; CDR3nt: TGTGCCAGCAGCTTATTAGGCCCCACGTATAGCAATCAGCCCCAGCATTTT; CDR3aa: CASSLLGPTYSNQPQHF
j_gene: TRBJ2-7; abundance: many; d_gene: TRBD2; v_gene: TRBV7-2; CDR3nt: TGTGCCAGCAGCCATCTTGTAGCGGGAGGGCCCGGGGAGCAGTACTTC; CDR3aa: CASSHLVAGGPGEQYF
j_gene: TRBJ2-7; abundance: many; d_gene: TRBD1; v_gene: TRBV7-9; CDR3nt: TGTGCCAGCAGCCTGCAGACGACAGGGGTATACGAGCAGTACTTC; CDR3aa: CASSLQTTGVYEQYF
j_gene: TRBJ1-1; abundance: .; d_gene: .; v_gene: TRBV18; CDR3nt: TGTGCCAGCTCACAGTTAGGTATGACGAACACTGAAGCTTTCTTT; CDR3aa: CASSQLGMTNTEAFF
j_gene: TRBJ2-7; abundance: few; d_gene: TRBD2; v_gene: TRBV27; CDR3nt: TGTGCCAGCAGGACAAAAGGACTAGCGGGAGCCTACGAGCAGTACTTC; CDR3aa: CASRTKGLAGAYEQYF
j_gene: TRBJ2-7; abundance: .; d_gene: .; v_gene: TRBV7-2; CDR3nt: TGTGCCAGCAGCTTAGAGGTACCTAGCATCTACGAGCAGTACTTC; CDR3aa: CASSLEVPSIYEQYF
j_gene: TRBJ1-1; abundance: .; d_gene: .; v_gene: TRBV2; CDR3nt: TGTGCCAGCACCGCGACCGCGAACACTGAAGCTTTCTTT; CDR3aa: CASTATANTEAFF
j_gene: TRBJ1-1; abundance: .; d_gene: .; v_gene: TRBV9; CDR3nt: TGTGCCAGCAGCGTAGCTGGGGGAAACACTGAAGCTTTCTTT; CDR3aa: CASSVAGGNTEAFF
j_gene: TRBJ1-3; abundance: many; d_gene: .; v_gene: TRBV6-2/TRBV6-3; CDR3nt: TGTGCCAGCACTCCACAGGCGCTCTCTGGAAACACCATATATTTT; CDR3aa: CASTPQALSGNTIYF
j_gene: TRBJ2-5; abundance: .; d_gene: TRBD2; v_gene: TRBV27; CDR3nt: TGTGCCAGCAGTTCCCTGACTAGCGCGTGGAAAGAGGCCCAGTACTTC; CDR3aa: CASSSLTSAWKEAQYF
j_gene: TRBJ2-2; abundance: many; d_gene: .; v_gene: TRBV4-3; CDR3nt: TGCGCCAGCAGCCAAGACGGCAGGGCCCCCGGGGAGCTGTTTTTT; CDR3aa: CASSQDGRAPGELFF
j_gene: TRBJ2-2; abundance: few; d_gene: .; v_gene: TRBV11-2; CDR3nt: TGTGCCAGCAGCTTAGATAGGGGGGCCGGGGAGCTGTTTTTT; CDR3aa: CASSLDRGAGELFF
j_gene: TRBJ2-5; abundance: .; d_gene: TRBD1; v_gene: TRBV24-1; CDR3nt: TGTGCCACCAGTGCGCCGGGACAGGGGGAGACCCAGTACTTC; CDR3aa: CATSAPGQGETQYF
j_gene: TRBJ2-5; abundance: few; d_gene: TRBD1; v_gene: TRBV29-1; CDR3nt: TGCAGCGTTCGCAGGGGGTCCCAAGAGACCCAGTACTTC; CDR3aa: CSVRRGSQETQYF
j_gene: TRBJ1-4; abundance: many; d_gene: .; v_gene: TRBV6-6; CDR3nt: TGTGCCAGCAGTTGGCAGGGGATGGCAACTAATGAAAAACTGTTTTTT; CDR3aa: CASSWQGMATNEKLFF
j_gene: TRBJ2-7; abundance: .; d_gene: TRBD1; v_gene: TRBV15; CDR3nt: TGTGCCACCAGCAGAGTAAGGGACAGCTCCTACGAGCAGTACTTC; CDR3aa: CATSRVRDSSYEQYF
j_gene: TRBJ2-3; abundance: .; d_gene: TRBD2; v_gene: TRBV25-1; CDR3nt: TGTGCCAGCAGTGAAATTTTAGCTAGCGGGCCCCTCACAGATACGCAGTATTTT; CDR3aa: CASSEILASGPLTDTQYF
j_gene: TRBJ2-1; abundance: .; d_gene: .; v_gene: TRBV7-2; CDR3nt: TGTGCCAGCAGGCTAGGGGGACCCTACAATGAGCAGTTCTTC; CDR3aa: CASRLGGPYNEQFF
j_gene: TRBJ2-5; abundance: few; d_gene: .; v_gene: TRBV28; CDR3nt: TGTGCCAGCAGTGTCTTGGGGACACAAGAGACCCAGTACTTC; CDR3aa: CASSVLGTQETQYF
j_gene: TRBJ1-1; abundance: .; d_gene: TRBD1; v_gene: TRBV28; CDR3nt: TGTGCTAGCAGTTTATCAACAGGGGAGACTGAAGCTTTCTTT; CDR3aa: CASSLSTGETEAFF
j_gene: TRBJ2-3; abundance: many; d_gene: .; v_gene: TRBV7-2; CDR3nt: TGTGCCAGCAGCTTACCAGGGACAGATACGCAGTATTTT; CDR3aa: CASSLPGTDTQYF